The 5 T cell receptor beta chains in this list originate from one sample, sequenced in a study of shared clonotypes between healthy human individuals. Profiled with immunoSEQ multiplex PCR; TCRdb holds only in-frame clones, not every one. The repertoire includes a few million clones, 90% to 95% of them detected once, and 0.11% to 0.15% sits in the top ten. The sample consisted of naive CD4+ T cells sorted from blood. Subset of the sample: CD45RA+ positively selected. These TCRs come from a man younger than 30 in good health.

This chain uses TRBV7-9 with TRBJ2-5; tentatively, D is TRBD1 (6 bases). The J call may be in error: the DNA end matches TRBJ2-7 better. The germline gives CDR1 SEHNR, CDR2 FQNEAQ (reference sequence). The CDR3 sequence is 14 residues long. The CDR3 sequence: CASSWTASSYEQYF. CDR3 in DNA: TGTGCCAGCAGCTGGACAGCTAGCTCCTACGAGCAGTACTTC.

CDR3 sequence reads: CAWSVGTGGNYGYTF. The CDR3 bases are TGTGCCTGGAGTGTAGGGACAGGGGGCAACTATGGCTACACCTTC. The chain combines TRBV30 with TRBJ1-2; 12 nucleotides line up with TRBD1. J was trimmed by 2 bases and V by 0 bases; bases with no gene match: 1. The germline gives CDR1 GTSNPN, CDR2 SVGIG (reference sequence). CDR3 length equals 15 residues.

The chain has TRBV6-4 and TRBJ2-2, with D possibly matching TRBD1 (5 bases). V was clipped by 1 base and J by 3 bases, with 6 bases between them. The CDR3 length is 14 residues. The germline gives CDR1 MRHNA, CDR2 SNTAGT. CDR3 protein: CASSDLGDTGELFF. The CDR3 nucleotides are TGTGCCAGCAGTGACTTAGGGGACACCGGGGAGCTGTTTTTT.

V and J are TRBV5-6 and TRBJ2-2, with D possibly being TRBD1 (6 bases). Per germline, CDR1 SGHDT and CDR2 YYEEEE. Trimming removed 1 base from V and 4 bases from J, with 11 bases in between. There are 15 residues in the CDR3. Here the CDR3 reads CASSLTGTSTGELFF. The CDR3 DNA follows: TGTGCCAGCAGCTTGACAGGGACGAGCACCGGGGAGCTGTTTTTT.

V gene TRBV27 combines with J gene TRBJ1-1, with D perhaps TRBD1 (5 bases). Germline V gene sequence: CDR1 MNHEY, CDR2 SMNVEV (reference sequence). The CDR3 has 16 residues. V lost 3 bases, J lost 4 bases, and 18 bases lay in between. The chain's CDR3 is CASSFGSSYGGTEAFF. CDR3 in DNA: TGTGCCAGCAGTTTTGGCTCTTCTTATGGGGGCACTGAAGCTTTCTTT.